This TCR beta chain was sequenced for a study of immune heterogeneity within non-small cell lung tumors. General study points: Recurrence of identical dominant CDR3 beta clonotypes was observed across tumor sites within a patient, alongside site-unique high-frequency clones.

Amplification of the TCR beta CDR3 was achieved through multiplex PCR with 32 V and 13 J primers. MiXCR, applied by TCRdb to the multiplex PCR reads, yields one record per CDR3 protein. Of 20,000 or so distinct CDR3 sequences in the sample, 27% are singletons; the top ten hold about 3.5%. CDR3 size: 13 residues. V shed 3 bases and J shed 8 bases, with 11 bases lying between them. Judged by abundance, this clonotype is medium-sized (0.01 to 0.1%). The antigen is unknown. With 600 ng used per sample, the template was genomic DNA from bulk tumor. Biopsy collection occurred during surgery, with several far-apart biopsies per primary tumor. Patients went through curative surgery, and their non-small cell lung cancer was untreated and newly diagnosed.

The material sequenced was lung tumor tissue. The rearrangement joins TRBV12-3 or TRBV12-4 to TRBJ1-5; a possible D gene is TRBD1 (6 bases). The receptor was isolated from a man between 35 and 55 years old with non-small cell lung cancer. CDR3 sequence (DNA): TGTGCCAGCAGTTTGTCACAGGGAGAGCCCCAGCATTTT. It is translated as CASSLSQGEPQHF.